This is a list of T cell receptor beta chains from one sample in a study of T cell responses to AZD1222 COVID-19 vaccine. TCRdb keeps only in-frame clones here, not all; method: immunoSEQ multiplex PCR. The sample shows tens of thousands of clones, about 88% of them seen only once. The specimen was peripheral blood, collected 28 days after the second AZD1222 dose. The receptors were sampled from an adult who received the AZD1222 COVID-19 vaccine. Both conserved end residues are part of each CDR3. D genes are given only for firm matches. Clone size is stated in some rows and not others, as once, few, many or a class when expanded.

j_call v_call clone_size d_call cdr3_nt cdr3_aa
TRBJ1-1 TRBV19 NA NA TGTGCCAGTAGTATAGATCTGGGACAGAACACTGAAGCTTTCTTT CASSIDLGQNTEAFF
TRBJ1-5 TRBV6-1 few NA TGTGCCAGCAGCGAAGGGACAATTAATCAGCCCCAGCATTTT CASSEGTINQPQHF
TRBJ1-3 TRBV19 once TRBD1 TGTGCCAGTGGGGACAGGAACACCATATATTTT CASGDRNTIYF
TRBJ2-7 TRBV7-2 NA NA TGTGCCAGCAGCTTACGTCCCTACGAGCAGTACTTC CASSLRPYEQYF
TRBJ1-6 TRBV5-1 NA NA TGCGCCAGCAGCTTGGGGGTTTGGGGAAATTCACCCCTCCACTTT CASSLGVWGNSPLHF
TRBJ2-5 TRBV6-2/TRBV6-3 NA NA TGTGCCAGCAGTAAGGGCCCAACCAACTGGCTAGGGGGAGAGACCCAGTACTTC CASSKGPTNWLGGETQYF
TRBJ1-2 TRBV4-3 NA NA TGCGCCAGCAGCCAAGATCGAATTGGCAGGACCTTC CASSQDRIGRTF
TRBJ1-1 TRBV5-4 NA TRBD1 TGTGCCAGCAGCTTCCCGGGACAGGGGCGGTTGGTTGGCACTGAAGCTTTCTTT CASSFPGQGRLVGTEAFF
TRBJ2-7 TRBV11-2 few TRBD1 TGTGCCAGCAGCTTAGACCCGGGACAGAGCTACGAGCAGTACTTC CASSLDPGQSYEQYF
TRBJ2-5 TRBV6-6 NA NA TGTGCCAGCAGTGTTACATCGGAGACCCAGTACTTC CASSVTSETQYF
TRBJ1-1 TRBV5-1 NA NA TGCGCCAGCAGCTCGGGTGGGAGACAGCCTAACACTGAAGCTTTCTTT CASSSGGRQPNTEAFF
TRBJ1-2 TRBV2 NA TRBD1 TGTGCCAGCAGTGAAAGGGACAGCGTAGGGTATGGCTACACCTTC CASSERDSVGYGYTF
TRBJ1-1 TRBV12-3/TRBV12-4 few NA TGTGCCAGCAGTTTTGACGGAAGGGCTGGAGCTTTCTTT CASSFDGRAGAFF
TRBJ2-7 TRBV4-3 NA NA TGCGCCAGCAGCCAAGAATTCTTATCAGGGCAATTGTACGAGCAGTACTTC CASSQEFLSGQLYEQYF
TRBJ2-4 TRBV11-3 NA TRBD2 TGTGCCAGCAGCCTAGCGGGGGGAACCGTAGCCAAAAACATTCAGTACTTC CASSLAGGTVAKNIQYF
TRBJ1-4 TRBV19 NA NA TGTGCCAGTAGTCCCTTGGAGGGAAAACTGTTTTTT CASSPLEGKLFF
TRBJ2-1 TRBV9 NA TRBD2 TGTGCCAGCAGCGTAGCTCTAGCGGGTTACAATGAGCAGTTCTTC CASSVALAGYNEQFF
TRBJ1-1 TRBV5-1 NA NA TGCGCCAGCAGCCGCGGAGGGACGAACACTGAAGCTTTCTTT CASSRGGTNTEAFF
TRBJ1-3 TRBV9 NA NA TGTGCCAGCAGCCCCTCTTCTGGGGGCGCTTTGGGAAACACCATATATTTT CASSPSSGGALGNTIYF
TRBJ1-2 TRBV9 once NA TGTGCCAGCAGCGTAGGGGCAACCAACTATGGCTACACCTTC CASSVGATNYGYTF
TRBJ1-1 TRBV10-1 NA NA TGCGCCAGTACTCTCACTGAAGCTTTCTTT CASTLTEAFF
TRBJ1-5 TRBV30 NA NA TGTGCCTGGAGTGAAGGGGGAATTGGTCAGCCCCAGCATTTT CAWSEGGIGQPQHF
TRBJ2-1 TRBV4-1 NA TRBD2 TGCGCCAGCAGTCCCGGACTAGTATCCCATGAGCAGTTCTTC CASSPGLVSHEQFF
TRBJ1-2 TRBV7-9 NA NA TGTGCCAGCAGCCTAGAGGGAGGGATTAACTATGGCTACACCTTC CASSLEGGINYGYTF
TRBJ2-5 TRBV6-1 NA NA TGTGCCAGCAGTGAAGCTGGCCGACAGGCCGCGAACTTC CASSEAGRQAANF
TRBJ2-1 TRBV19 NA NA TGTGCCAGTAGTATAGGCCTCGCCTTAGCGCCCCTTTCCTACAATGAGCAGTTCTTC CASSIGLALAPLSYNEQFF
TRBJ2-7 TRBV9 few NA TGTGCCAGCAGCGTAGGAGGAAGGGGATTCTCCTACGAGCAGTACTTC CASSVGGRGFSYEQYF
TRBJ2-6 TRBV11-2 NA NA TGTGCCAGCAGTCCCTCTGGGGCCAACGTCCTGACTTTC CASSPSGANVLTF
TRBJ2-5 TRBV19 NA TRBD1 TGTGCCAGTAGTGCGCGGACAGGGAGATTGGAGACCCAGTACTTC CASSARTGRLETQYF
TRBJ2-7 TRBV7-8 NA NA TGTGCCAGCAGCTTATTAAGTTGGGGCAGGGCGGGGTACGAGCAGTACTTC CASSLLSWGRAGYEQYF
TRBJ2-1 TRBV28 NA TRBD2 TGTGCCAGCAGTTTGATAGCGGGGGGGCCGATAGTCCATGAGCAGTTCTTC CASSLIAGGPIVHEQFF
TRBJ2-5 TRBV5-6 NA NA TGTGCCAGCAGCTTGCTAGGGGGGGGGCGGGGGCGAGAGACCCAGTACTTC CASSLLGGGRGRETQYF
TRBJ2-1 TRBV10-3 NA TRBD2 TGTGCCATCGGCGGGGGGACTAGGGACAATGAGCAGTTCTTC CAIGGGTRDNEQFF
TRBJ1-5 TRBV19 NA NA TGTGCCAGTAGTCCCTCGGGGGGTATCAATCAGCCCCAGCATTTT CASSPSGGINQPQHF
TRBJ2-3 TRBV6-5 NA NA TGTGCCAGCAGTTCTCGCGGGTCCCGCACAGATACGCAGTATTTT CASSSRGSRTDTQYF
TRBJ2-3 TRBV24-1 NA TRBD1 TGTGCCACCAGTGAGTCGGACAGGGGAGGTCAGTATTTT CATSESDRGGQYF
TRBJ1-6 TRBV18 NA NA TGTGCCAGCTCACCACGCTCCAATTCACCCCTCCACTTT CASSPRSNSPLHF
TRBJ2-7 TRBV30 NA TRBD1 TGTGCCTGGAGTGTCGGCCAGGGGGAGCTGTACTTC CAWSVGQGELYF
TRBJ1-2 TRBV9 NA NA TGTGCCAGCAGCGTAGGGGGATCGGCCCTAAACTATGGCTACACCTTC CASSVGGSALNYGYTF